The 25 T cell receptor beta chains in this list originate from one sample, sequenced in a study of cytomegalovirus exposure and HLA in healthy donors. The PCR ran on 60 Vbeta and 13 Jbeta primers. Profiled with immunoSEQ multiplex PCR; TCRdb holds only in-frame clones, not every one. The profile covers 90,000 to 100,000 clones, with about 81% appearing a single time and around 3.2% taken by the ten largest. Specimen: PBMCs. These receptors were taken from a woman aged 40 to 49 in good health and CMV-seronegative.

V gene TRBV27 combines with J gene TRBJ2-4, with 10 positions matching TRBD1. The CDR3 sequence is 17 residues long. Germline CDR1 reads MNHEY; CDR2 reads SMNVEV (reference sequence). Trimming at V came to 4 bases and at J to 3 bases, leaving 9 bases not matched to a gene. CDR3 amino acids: CASSSIRTGGIKNIQYF. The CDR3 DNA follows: TGTGCCAGCAGTTCTATTAGGACAGGGGGAATCAAAAACATTCAGTACTTC.

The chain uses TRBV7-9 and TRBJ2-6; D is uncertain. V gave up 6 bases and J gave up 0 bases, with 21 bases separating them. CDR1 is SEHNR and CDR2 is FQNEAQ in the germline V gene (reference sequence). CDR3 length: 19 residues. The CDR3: CASSSSSAGGSSGANVLTF. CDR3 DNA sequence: TGTGCCAGCAGTTCCTCATCTGCAGGTGGATCCTCTGGGGCCAACGTCCTGACTTTC.

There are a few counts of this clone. This CDR3 reads CASSLPGTGELFF. The CDR3 coding sequence is TGTGCCAGCAGCCTTCCGGGCACCGGGGAGCTGTTTTTT. This chain connects TRBV7-6 to TRBJ2-2; D uncertain. CDR1 is SGHVS, CDR2 FNYEAQ, per germline. The V and J ends lost 5 bases and 4 bases respectively, with 8 bases between them. The CDR3 consists of 13 residues.

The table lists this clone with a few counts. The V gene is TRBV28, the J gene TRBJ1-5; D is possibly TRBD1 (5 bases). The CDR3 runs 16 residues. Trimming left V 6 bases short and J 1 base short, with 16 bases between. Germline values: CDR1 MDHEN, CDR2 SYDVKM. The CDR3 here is CASSAGGRGSNQPQHF. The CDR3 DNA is TGTGCCAGCAGCGCCGGGGGACGGGGAAGCAATCAGCCCCAGCATTTT.

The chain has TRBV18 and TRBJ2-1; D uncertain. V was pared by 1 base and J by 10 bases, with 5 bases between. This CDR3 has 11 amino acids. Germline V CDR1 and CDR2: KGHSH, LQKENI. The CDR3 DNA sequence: TGTGCCAGCTCACCACTGCGGGAGCAGTTCTTC. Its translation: CASSPLREQFF.

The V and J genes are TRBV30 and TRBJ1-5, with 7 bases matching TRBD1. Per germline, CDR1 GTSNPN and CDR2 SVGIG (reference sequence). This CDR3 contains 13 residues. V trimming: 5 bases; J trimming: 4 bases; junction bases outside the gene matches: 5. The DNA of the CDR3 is TGTGCCTGGCAGGGACAGAGGAATCAGCCCCAGCATTTT. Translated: CAWQGQRNQPQHF.

The CDR3 nucleotides read TGTGCCACCCGACAGGGAAACACTGAAGCTTTCTTT. This encodes CATRQGNTEAFF. The V call is TRBV19, the J call TRBJ1-1; 7 bases are shared with TRBD1. The V segment lost 10 bases and the J segment 2 bases; nucleotides outside the gene matches: 4. CDR3 length: 12 amino acids. Germline V CDR1 and CDR2: LNHDA, SQIVND (reference sequence).

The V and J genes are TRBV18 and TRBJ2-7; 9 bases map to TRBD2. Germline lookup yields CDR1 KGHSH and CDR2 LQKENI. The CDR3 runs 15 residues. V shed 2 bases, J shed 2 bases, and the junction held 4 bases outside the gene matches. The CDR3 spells CASSPTTSGAYEQYF. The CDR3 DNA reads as TGTGCCAGCTCACCAACGACTAGCGGCGCCTACGAGCAGTACTTC.

For the CDR3, the DNA is TGTGCCAGCAGCCCAACTAGCGGGAGAGGGGTCGAGCAGTACTTC. Translating gives CASSPTSGRGVEQYF. The chain recombines TRBV25-1 with TRBJ2-5; TRBD2 matches 11 bases. The J call may be incorrect, as the DNA end agrees better with TRBJ2-7. The CDR3 extends over 15 amino acids. CDR1 MGHDK and CDR2 SYGVNS come from the germline V gene.

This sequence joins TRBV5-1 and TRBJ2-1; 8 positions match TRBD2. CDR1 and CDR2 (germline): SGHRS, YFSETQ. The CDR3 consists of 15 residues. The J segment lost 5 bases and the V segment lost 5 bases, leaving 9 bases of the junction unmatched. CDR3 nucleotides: TGCGCCAGCAGTTCCGGGACTAGTTTCGACAATGAGCAGTTCTTC. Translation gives CASSSGTSFDNEQFF.

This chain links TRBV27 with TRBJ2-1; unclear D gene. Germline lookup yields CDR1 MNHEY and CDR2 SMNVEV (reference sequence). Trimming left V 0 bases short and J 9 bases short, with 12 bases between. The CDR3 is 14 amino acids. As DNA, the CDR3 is TGTGCCAGCAGTTTATCCGCCCCCCCGGGTGAGCAGTTCTTC. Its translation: CASSLSAPPGEQFF.

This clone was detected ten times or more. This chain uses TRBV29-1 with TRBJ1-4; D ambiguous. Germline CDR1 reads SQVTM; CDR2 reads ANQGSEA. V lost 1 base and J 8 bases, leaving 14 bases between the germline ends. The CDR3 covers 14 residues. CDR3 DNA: TGCAGCGTTGAAGGAGCCCGCGATTCAGAAAAACTGTTTTTT. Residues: CSVEGARDSEKLFF.

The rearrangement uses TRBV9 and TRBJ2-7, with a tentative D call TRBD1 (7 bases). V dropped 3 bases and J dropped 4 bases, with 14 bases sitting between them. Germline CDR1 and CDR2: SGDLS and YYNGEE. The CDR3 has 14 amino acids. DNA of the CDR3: TGTGCCAGCAGCGGCGGGACAGACTATTACGAGCAGTACTTC. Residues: CASSGGTDYYEQYF.

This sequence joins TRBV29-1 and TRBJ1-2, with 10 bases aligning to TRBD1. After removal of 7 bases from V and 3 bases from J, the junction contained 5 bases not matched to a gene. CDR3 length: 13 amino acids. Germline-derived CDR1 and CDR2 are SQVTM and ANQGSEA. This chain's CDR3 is CSAGQGGHYGYTF. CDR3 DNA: TGCAGCGCCGGACAGGGGGGTCACTATGGCTACACCTTC.

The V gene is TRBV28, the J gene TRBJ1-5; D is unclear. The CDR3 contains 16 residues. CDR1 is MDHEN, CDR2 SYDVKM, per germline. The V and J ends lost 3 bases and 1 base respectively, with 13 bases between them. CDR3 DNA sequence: TGTGCCAGCAGTTTGACGGGGTTAGGGAGCAATCAGCCCCAGCATTTT. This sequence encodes CASSLTGLGSNQPQHF.

As DNA, the CDR3 is TGTGCCAGCAGTTGGCTCGGCGGGAGGGGAGAGACCCAGTACTTC. As protein: CASSWLGGRGETQYF. The chain is built from TRBV6-5 and TRBJ2-5, with 9 nucleotides matching TRBD2. V gave up 4 bases and J gave up 4 bases; unmatched junction bases: 7. CDR3 length: 15 amino acids. Germline V CDR1 and CDR2: MNHEY, SVGAGI.

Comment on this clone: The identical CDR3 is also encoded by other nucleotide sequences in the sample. The CDR3 loop reads CASSLNEQFF. As DNA, the CDR3 is TGTGCCAGCAGTCTGAATGAGCAGTTCTTC. This chain links TRBV28 with TRBJ2-1; the D is unclear. The V end lost 5 bases, the J end lost 7 bases, and 3 bases lay between the germline ends. Germline CDR1 reads MDHEN; CDR2 reads SYDVKM. The length of the CDR3 is 10 residues.

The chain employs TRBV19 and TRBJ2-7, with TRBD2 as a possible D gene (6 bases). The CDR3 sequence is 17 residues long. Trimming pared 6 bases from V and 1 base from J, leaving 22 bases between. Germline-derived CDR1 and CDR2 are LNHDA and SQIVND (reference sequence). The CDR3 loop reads CASSRLSGAGESYEQYF. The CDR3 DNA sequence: TGTGCCAGTAGCAGGCTCTCAGGAGCGGGCGAATCCTACGAGCAGTACTTC. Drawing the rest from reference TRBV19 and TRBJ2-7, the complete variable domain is DGGITQSPKYLFRKEGQNVTLSCEQNLNHDAMYWYRQDPGQGLRLIYYSQIVNDFQKGDIAEGYSVSREKKESFPLTVTSAQKNPTAFYLCASSRLSGAGESYEQYFGPGTRLTVT.

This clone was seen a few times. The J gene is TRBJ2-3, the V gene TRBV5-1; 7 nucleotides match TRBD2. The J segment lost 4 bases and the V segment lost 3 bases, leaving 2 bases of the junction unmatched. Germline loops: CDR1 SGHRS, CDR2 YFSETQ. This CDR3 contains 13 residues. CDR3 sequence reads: CASSWGGADTQYF. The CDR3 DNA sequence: TGCGCCAGCAGCTGGGGGGGGGCAGATACGCAGTATTTT.

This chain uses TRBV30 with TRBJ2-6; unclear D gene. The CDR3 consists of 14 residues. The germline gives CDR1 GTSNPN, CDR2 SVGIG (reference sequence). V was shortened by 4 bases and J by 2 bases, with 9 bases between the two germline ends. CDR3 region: CAWNRRAGANVLTF. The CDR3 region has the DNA TGTGCCTGGAATAGACGGGCTGGGGCCAACGTCCTGACTTTC.

The CDR3 loop reads CASSSTSGELFF. The CDR3 DNA reads TGTGCCAGCAGTTCAACGAGCGGGGAGCTGTTTTTT. This chain uses TRBV6-6 with TRBJ2-2; no definite D call. The CDR3 totals 12 residues. Germline CDR1 reads MNHNY; CDR2 reads SVGAGI (reference sequence). Trimming removed 4 bases from V and 7 bases from J, with 7 bases in between.

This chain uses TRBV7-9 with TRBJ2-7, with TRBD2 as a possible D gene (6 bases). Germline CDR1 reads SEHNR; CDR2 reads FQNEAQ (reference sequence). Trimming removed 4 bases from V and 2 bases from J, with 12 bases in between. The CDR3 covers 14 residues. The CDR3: CASSSGLRAYEQYF. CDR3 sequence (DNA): TGTGCCAGCAGCTCGGGACTCCGAGCCTACGAGCAGTACTTC.

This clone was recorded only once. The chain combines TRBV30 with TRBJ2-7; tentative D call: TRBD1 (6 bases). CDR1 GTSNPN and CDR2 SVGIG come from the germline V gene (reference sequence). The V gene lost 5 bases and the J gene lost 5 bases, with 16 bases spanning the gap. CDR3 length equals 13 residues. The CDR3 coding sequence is TGTGCCTGGTGCAGGGGCAGGCTCGACGAGCAGTACTTC. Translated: CAWCRGRLDEQYF.

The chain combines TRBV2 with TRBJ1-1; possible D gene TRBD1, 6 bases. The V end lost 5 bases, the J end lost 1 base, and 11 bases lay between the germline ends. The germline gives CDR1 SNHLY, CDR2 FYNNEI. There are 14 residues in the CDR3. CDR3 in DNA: TGTGCCAGCAGTCATCCGGGACAGAACACTGAAGCTTTCTTT. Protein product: CASSHPGQNTEAFF.

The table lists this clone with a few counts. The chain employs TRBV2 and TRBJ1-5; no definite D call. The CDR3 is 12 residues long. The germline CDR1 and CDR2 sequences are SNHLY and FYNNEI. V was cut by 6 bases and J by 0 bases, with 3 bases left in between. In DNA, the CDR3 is TGTGCCAGCAGGTATAGCAATCAGCCCCAGCATTTT. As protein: CASRYSNQPQHF.